This T cell receptor (beta chain) stems from a study of blood T cell repertoires in COVID-19. Only in-frame clones appear in the TCRdb table, and some are missing; sequencing was by immunoSEQ multiplex PCR. The sample comprises some 300,000 clones, roughly 89% of which are singletons, and 1.5% to 2% rests with the top ten. The trim removed 4 bases at V and 5 bases at J, leaving 10 bases unmatched. The CDR3 runs to 16 residues. Sequences were obtained from PBMCs or T cells enriched from blood (not recorded which). This chain links TRBV5-3 with TRBJ2-7, with 12 positions matching TRBD1. TRBV5-3 is an ORF, and what it does is uncertain. The TCR sequence derives from a middle-aged woman who had recovered from COVID-19. DNA of the CDR3: TGTGCCAGAAGCCAGTGGCCGGGACAGGGGGCTGACGAGCAGTACTTC. The encoded protein is CARSQWPGQGADEQYF.